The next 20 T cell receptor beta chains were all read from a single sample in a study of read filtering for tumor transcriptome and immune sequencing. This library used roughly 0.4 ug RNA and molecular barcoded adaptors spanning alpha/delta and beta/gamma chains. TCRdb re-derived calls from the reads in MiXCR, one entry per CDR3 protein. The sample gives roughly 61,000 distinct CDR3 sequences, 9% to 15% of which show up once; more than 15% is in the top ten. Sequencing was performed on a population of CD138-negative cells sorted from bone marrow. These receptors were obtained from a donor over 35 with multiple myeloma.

CDR3 nucleotides: TGTGCCAGCAGTGAGCCTAGCGGGGGTTCTACAGGCACAGATACGCAGTATTTT. Translated: CASSEPSGGSTGTDTQYF. The chain joins TRBV6-1 to TRBJ2-3; TRBD2 matches 10 bases. The CDR3 is 18 residues long. Germline values: CDR1 MNHNS, CDR2 SASEGT. Trimming removed 3 bases from V and 1 base from J; junction bases left unmatched: 10.

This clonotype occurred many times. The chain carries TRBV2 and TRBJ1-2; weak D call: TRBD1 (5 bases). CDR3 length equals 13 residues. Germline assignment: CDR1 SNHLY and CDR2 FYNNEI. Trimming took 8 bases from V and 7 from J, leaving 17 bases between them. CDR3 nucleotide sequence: TGTGCCAGCTTTCGGGGGTTACGATCTGGCTACACCTTC. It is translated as CASFRGLRSGYTF. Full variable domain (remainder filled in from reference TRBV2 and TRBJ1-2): EPEVTQTPSHQVTQMGQEVILRCVPISNHLYFYWYRQILGQKVEFLVSFYNNEISEKSEIFDDQFSVERPDGSNFTLKIRSTKLEDSAMYFCASFRGLRSGYTFGSGTRLTVV.

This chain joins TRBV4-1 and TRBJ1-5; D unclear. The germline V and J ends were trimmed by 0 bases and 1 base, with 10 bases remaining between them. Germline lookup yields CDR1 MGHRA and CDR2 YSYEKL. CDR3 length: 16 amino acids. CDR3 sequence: CASSQESGWSNQPQHF. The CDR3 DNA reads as TGCGCCAGCAGCCAAGAATCTGGGTGGAGCAATCAGCCCCAGCATTTT.

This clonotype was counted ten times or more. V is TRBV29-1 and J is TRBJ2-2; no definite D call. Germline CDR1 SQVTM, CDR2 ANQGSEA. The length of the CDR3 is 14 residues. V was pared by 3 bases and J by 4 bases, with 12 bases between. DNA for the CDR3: TGCAGCGTTGATATCATCGGGCCCACCGGGGAGCTGTTTTTT. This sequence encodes CSVDIIGPTGELFF.

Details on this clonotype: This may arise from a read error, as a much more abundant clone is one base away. CDR3 protein: CSGDRGGETQYF. The CDR3 bases are TGCAGCGGGGACAGGGGGGGAGAGACCCAGTACTTC. This chain uses TRBV29-1 with TRBJ2-5; 11 nucleotides agree with TRBD1. This CDR3 region has 12 residues. The germline CDR1 and CDR2 sequences are SQVTM and ANQGSEA. J gave up 4 bases and V 7 bases, and 2 bases lay outside the gene matches. Together with reference TRBV29-1 and TRBJ2-5, the CDR3 gives the full variable domain: SAVISQKPSRDICQRGTSLTIQCQVDSQVTMMFWYRQQPGQSLTLIATANQGSEATYESGFVIDKFPISRPNLTFSTLTVSNMSPEDSSIYLCSGDRGGETQYFGPGTRLLVL.

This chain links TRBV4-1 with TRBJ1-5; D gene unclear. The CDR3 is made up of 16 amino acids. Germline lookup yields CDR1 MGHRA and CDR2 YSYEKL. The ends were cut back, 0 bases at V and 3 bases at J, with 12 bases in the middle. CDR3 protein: CASSQDRPGSNQPQHF. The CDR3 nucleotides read TGCGCCAGCAGCCAAGACAGACCAGGTTCCAATCAGCCCCAGCATTTT.

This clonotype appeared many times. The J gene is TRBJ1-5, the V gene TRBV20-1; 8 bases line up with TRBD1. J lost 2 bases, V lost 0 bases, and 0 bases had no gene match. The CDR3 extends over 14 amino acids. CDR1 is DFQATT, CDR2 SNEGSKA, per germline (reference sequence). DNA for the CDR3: TGCAGTGCTAGAGAGGACAGGGGCAATCAGCCCCAGCATTTT. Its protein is CSAREDRGNQPQHF.

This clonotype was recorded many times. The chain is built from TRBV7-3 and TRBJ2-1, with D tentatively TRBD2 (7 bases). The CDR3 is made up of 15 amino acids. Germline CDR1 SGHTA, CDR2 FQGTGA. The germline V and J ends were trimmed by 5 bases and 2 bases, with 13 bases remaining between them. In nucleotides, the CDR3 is TGTGCCAGCAGCCATCCGCGGGGGCCCTACAATGAGCAGTTCTTC. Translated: CASSHPRGPYNEQFF.

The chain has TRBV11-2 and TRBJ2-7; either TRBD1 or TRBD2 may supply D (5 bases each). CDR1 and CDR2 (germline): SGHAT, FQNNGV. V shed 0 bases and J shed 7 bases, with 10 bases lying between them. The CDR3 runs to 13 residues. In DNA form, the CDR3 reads TGTGCCAGCAGCTTAGAGTCGTGGGGGGAGCAGTACTTC. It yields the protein CASSLESWGEQYF. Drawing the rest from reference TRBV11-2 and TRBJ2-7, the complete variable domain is EAGVAQSPRYKIIEKRQSVAFWCNPISGHATLYWYQQILGQGPKLLIQFQNNGVVDDSQLPKDRFSAERLKGVDSTLKIQPAKLEDSAVYLCASSLESWGEQYFGPGTRLTVT.

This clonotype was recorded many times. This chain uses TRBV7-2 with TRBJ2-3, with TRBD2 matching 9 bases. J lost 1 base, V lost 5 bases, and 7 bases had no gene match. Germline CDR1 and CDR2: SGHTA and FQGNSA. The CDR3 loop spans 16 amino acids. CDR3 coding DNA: TGTGCCAGCAGCCCCAGCGGGGGGTCCCGCACAGATACGCAGTATTTT. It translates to CASSPSGGSRTDTQYF.

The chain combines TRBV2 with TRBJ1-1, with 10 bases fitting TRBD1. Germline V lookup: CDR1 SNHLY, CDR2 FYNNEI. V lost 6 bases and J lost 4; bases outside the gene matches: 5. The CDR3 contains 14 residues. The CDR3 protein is CASSSRTGGTEAFF. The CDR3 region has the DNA TGTGCCAGCAGCTCTAGGACAGGGGGCACTGAAGCTTTCTTT. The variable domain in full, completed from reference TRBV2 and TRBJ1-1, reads EPEVTQTPSHQVTQMGQEVILRCVPISNHLYFYWYRQILGQKVEFLVSFYNNEISEKSEIFDDQFSVERPDGSNFTLKIRSTKLEDSAMYFCASSSRTGGTEAFFGQGTRLTVV.

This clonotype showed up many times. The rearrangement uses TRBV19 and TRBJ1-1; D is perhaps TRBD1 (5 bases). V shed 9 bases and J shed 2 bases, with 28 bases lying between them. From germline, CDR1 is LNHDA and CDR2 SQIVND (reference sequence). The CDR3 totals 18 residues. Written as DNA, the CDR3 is TGTGCCAGAAGTCGGTTGTGCGACAGCTTTTCATCTAACACTGAAGCTTTCTTT. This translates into CARSRLCDSFSSNTEAFF.

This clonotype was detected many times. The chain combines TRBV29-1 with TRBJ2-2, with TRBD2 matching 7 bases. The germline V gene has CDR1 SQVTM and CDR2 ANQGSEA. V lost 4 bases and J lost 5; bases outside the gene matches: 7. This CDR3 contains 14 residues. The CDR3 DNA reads TGCAGCGTTGGGGGGGGGGTGAGGACCGGGGAGCTGTTTTTT. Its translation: CSVGGGVRTGELFF.

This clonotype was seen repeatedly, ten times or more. The CDR3 nucleotides read TGTGCCAGCAGCCAACAGATCAGGGGGAGCTCCTACAATGAGCAGTTCTTC. This codes for CASSQQIRGSSYNEQFF. The chain combines TRBV3-1 with TRBJ2-1, with TRBD1 identical over 7 bases. V shed 2 bases and J 0 bases; nucleotides not matched to a gene: 7. Germline V gene lookup returns CDR1 LGHDT and CDR2 YNNKEL (reference sequence). This CDR3 is built from 17 residues.

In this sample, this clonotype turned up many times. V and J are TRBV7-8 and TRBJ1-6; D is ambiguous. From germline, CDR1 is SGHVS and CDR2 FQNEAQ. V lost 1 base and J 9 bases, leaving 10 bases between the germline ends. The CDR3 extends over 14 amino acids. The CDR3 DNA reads TGTGCCAGCAGCTTAGAATCCCCCCCTTCACCCCTCCACTTT. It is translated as CASSLESPPSPLHF.

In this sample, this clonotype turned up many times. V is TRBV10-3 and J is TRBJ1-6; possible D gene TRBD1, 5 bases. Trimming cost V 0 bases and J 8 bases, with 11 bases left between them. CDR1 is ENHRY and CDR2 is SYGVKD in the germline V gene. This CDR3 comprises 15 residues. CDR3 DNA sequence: TGTGCCATCAGTGAGTCGGCAGGAGGGGATTCACCCCTCCACTTT. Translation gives CAISESAGGDSPLHF.

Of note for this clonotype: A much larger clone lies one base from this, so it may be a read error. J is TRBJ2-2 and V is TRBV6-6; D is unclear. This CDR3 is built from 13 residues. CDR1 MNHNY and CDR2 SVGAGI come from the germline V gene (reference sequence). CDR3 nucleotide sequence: TGTACCAGCAGGCCCCCTGTCACCGGGGAGCTGTTTTTT. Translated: CTSRPPVTGELFF.

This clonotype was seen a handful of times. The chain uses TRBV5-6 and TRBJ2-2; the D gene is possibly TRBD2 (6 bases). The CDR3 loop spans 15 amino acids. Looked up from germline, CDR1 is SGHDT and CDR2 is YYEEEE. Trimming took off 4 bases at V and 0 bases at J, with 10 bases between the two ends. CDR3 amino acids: CASSAGLTNTGELFF. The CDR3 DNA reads TGTGCCAGCAGCGCGGGACTCACGAACACCGGGGAGCTGTTTTTT.

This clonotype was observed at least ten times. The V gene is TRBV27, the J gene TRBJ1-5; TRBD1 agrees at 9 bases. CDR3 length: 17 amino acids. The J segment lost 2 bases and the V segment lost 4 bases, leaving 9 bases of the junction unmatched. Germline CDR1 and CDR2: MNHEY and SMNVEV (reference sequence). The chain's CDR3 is CASSSGTGFSGNQPQHF. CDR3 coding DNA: TGTGCCAGCAGTTCCGGGACAGGGTTTTCGGGCAATCAGCCCCAGCATTTT.

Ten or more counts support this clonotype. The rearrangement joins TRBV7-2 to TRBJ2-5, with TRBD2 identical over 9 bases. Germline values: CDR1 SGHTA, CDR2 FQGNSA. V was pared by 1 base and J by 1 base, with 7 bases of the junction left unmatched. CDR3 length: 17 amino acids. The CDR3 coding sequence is TGTGCCAGCAGCTTAGGGTTTCTAGCGGGGACCCAAGAGACCCAGTACTTC. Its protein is CASSLGFLAGTQETQYF.